The T cell receptor (beta chain) described here comes from a study of T cell changes during pregnancy in multiple sclerosis. The data were produced by immunoSEQ multiplex PCR, yet TCRdb's version contains in-frame clones alone and is incomplete. The top ten hold about 0.62% of the sample, which has 20,000 to 25,000 clones, 91% seen once. Between the trimmed V and J ends, which lost 9 bases and 5 bases, there was a span of 23 bases. The CDR3 runs to 16 residues. Germline V lookup: CDR1 ENHRY, CDR2 SYGVKD. The chain links TRBV10-3 to TRBJ2-1; perhaps TRBD1 as D (6 bases). Sequenced material: CD4+ T cells from peripheral blood mononuclear cells, taken in the third trimester of pregnancy. The receptor was derived from a female donor with multiple sclerosis, enrolled in a pregnancy study. CDR3 protein: CAMAPYREALNNEQFF. The DNA for the CDR3 is TGTGCCATGGCCCCCTACAGGGAAGCCCTAAACAATGAGCAGTTCTTC.